This passage covers 25 T cell receptor beta chains from one sample sequenced in a study of vaccination and CD4 T cells after COVID-19. The treatment: approximately 9-day PBMC culture with coronavirus spike peptide pools or control peptides (ViraFEST assay). Their cognate antigens are unknown. Oncomine TCR Beta short-read sequencing was applied to DNA from cultured CD4+ T cells. TCRdb redid the calling of the PCR reads with MiXCR, one entry per CDR3 protein. Of fewer than 18,000 distinct CDR3 sequences listed, about 57% were seen once; the top ten hold approximately 10%. Sequencing used CD4+ T cells from blood, cultured in vitro. The receptor source for this set is a human donor who had recovered from COVID-19.

CDR3 in DNA: TGCAGTGCTAGTCGGGCTAGCGGGTCCTACGAGCAGTACTTC. This encodes CSASRASGSYEQYF. J is TRBJ2-7 and V is TRBV20-1, with 8 bases identical to TRBD2. The J segment lost 1 base and the V segment lost 3 bases, leaving 5 bases of the junction unmatched. The CDR3 contains 14 residues. Germline CDR1 reads DFQATT; CDR2 reads SNEGSKA (reference sequence).

The CDR3 protein is CASSQELAGEGADTQYF. CDR3 nucleotide sequence: TGTGCCAGCAGCCAAGAACTAGCAGGAGAGGGGGCAGATACGCAGTATTTT. The rearrangement links TRBV7-2 to TRBJ2-3; D might be TRBD1 or TRBD2, each matching 6 bases. CDR3 size: 17 residues. Germline V gene data show CDR1 as SGHTA and CDR2 as FQGNSA. The ends were cut back, 5 bases at V and 4 bases at J, with 22 bases in the middle.

The count of this clonotype is one. The rearrangement joins TRBV7-9 to TRBJ1-2, with a possible D match to TRBD1 (5 bases). Trimming stripped 3 bases from V and 0 bases from J, with 8 bases between. The CDR3 spans 14 residues. From germline, CDR1 is SEHNR and CDR2 FQNEAQ (reference sequence). The DNA for the CDR3 is TGTGCCAGCAGCTTTACAGGAACTAACTATGGCTACACCTTC. Its protein is CASSFTGTNYGYTF. The full variable domain, in which reference TRBV7-9 and TRBJ1-2 provide the parts outside the CDR3, is DTGVSQNPRHKITKRGQNVTFRCDPISEHNRLYWYRQTLGQGPEFLTYFQNEAQLEKSRLLSDRFSAERPKGSFSTLEIQRTEQGDSAMYLCASSFTGTNYGYTFGSGTRLTVV.

The CDR3 DNA sequence: TGTGCCAGCCGATCTCATGGGGGGGGTAATTCACCCCTCCACTTT. It codes for CASRSHGGGNSPLHF. The chain uses TRBV27 and TRBJ1-6, with a tentative D call TRBD1 (5 bases). CDR3 size: 15 residues. Trimming took off 8 bases at V and 6 bases at J, with 17 bases between the two ends. Germline V lookup: CDR1 MNHEY, CDR2 SMNVEV (reference sequence).

The chain carries TRBV20-1 and TRBJ1-2; weak D call: TRBD1 (5 bases). V was pared by 3 bases and J by 5 bases, with 13 bases between. The CDR3 covers 13 residues. The V gene's germline CDR1 is DFQATT and CDR2 SNEGSKA (reference sequence). The CDR3 loop is CSARPVGDYGYTF. The CDR3 DNA is TGCAGTGCTAGGCCCGTAGGGGATTATGGCTACACCTTC.

This clonotype has only a few counts. This chain uses TRBV20-1 with TRBJ2-5; 11 nucleotides match TRBD2. The ends lost 2 bases at V and 2 bases at J; junction bases unmatched: 7. The germline V gene encodes CDR1 DFQATT and CDR2 SNEGSKA (reference sequence). The length of the CDR3 is 16 residues. The CDR3 region has the DNA TGCAGTGCTAGACAGGGCGTAGCGGGGGGGCAAGAGACCCAGTACTTC. This gives the protein CSARQGVAGGQETQYF.

This clonotype was observed a handful of times. In DNA form, the CDR3 reads TGTGCCAGCAGGCAGGTGTTGAATCAGCCCCAGCATTTT. It specifies CASRQVLNQPQHF. The chain links TRBV6-1 to TRBJ1-5; D is ambiguous. The CDR3 sequence is 13 residues long. Looked up from germline, CDR1 is MNHNS and CDR2 is SASEGT. V lost 6 bases to trimming and J lost 4 bases, with 10 bases between them.

V gene TRBV19 combines with J gene TRBJ1-5; D call uncertain. Germline V gene lookup returns CDR1 LNHDA and CDR2 SQIVND (reference sequence). V gave up 3 bases and J gave up 3 bases, with 6 bases separating them. The length of the CDR3 is 13 residues. This chain's CDR3 is CASSMDVNQPQHF. The CDR3 DNA follows: TGTGCCAGTAGTATGGACGTCAATCAGCCCCAGCATTTT.

The chain joins TRBV25-1 to TRBJ2-1; 8 bases are shared with TRBD2. J gave up 8 bases and V 8 bases, and 14 bases lay outside the gene matches. This CDR3 has 15 residues. Germline CDR1 MGHDK, CDR2 SYGVNS. CDR3 region: CASGGWGLGTDEQFF. The CDR3 DNA sequence: TGTGCCAGCGGAGGGTGGGGACTAGGCACCGATGAGCAGTTCTTC.

The chain has TRBV11-3 and TRBJ2-5; 10 bases are shared with TRBD2. Germline CDR1 and CDR2: SGHNT and YENEEA. There are 19 residues in the CDR3. The V gene end was trimmed by 3 bases and the J gene end by 6 bases; junction bases not matched to a gene: 19. CDR3 loop: CASSLERVLAGATGKTQYF. In DNA form, the CDR3 reads TGTGCCAGCAGCTTGGAGAGGGTTCTAGCGGGGGCGACTGGGAAGACCCAGTACTTC.

This chain uses TRBV12-3 or TRBV12-4 with TRBJ2-1, with D possibly matching TRBD1 (5 bases). V lost 5 bases to trimming and J lost 9 bases, with 20 bases between them. The length of the CDR3 is 15 residues. The CDR3 DNA sequence: TGTGCCAGCAGTGGGGCACGGAACAGGTTAACTGAGCAGTTCTTC. Amino acid sequence: CASSGARNRLTEQFF.

The CDR3 region has the DNA TGCAGTGCTAGTCGGGGGCATCCGGGGGTATTGAGTGAAAAACTGTTTTTT. Translation gives CSASRGHPGVLSEKLFF. The genes are TRBV20-1 and TRBJ1-4; possible D gene TRBD1, 6 bases. Germline-derived CDR1 and CDR2 are DFQATT and SNEGSKA (reference sequence). Deletions cut 3 bases from V and 7 bases from J, with 24 bases between. The length of the CDR3 is 17 residues.

Judged by abundance, this clonotype is medium-sized. The V gene is TRBV4-2, the J gene TRBJ1-5; no definite D call. The germline V gene encodes CDR1 LGHNA and CDR2 YNFKEQ. The V and J ends lost 3 bases and 5 bases respectively, with 8 bases between them. This CDR3 comprises 13 residues. The CDR3 coding sequence is TGTGCCAGCAGCCAGGAGGTTTATCAGCCCCAGCATTTT. This codes for CASSQEVYQPQHF.

The chain carries TRBV19 and TRBJ2-1; TRBD2 agrees at 7 bases. This CDR3 has 16 residues. Trimming at V came to 0 bases and at J to 8 bases, leaving 10 bases not matched to a gene. Germline values: CDR1 LNHDA, CDR2 SQIVND (reference sequence). This CDR3 is CASSIDPWTRGHEQFF. The CDR3 nucleotides read TGTGCCAGTAGTATAGATCCCTGGACTAGAGGCCATGAGCAGTTCTTC.

This rearrangement joins TRBV7-8 to TRBJ1-2; D remains ambiguous. CDR1 is SGHVS and CDR2 is FQNEAQ in the germline V gene. CDR3 length equals 14 residues. Deletions cut 0 bases from V and 2 bases from J, with 7 bases between. The DNA for the CDR3 is TGTGCCAGCAGCTTAGCGGAGATAAACTATGGCTACACCTTC. Its translation: CASSLAEINYGYTF. The full variable domain, its missing parts supplied by reference TRBV7-8 and TRBJ1-2, is GAGVSQSPRYKVAKRGQDVALRCDPISGHVSLFWYQQALGQGPEFLTYFQNEAQLDKSGLPSDRFFAERPEGSVSTLKIQRTQQEDSAVYLCASSLAEINYGYTFGSGTRLTVV.

The rearrangement joins TRBV20-1 to TRBJ2-3, with TRBD2 matching 8 bases. Germline lookup yields CDR1 DFQATT and CDR2 SNEGSKA (reference sequence). CDR3 length equals 15 residues. V shed 3 bases, J shed 5 bases, and the junction held 10 bases outside the gene matches. The CDR3 bases are TGCAGTGCTAGGTCGGGAGCGGGAGTCCGAGATACGCAGTATTTT. Translating gives CSARSGAGVRDTQYF.

This clonotype has only a few counts. V gene TRBV2 combines with J gene TRBJ2-5; D perhaps matches TRBD1 (5 bases). V was pared by 6 bases and J by 5 bases, with 25 bases between. The CDR3 runs to 17 residues. Per germline, CDR1 SNHLY and CDR2 FYNNEI. The CDR3 nucleotides are TGTGCCAGCAGAGGATTTGAGCCCCGCAGTAAGGGGGAGACCCAGTACTTC. It codes for CASRGFEPRSKGETQYF. Full variable domain (rest looked up from reference TRBV2 and TRBJ2-5): EPEVTQTPSHQVTQMGQEVILRCVPISNHLYFYWYRQILGQKVEFLVSFYNNEISEKSEIFDDQFSVERPDGSNFTLKIRSTKLEDSAMYFCASRGFEPRSKGETQYFGPGTRLLVL.

This clonotype was seen once. The chain carries TRBV7-8 and TRBJ1-5; D is ambiguous. The length of the CDR3 is 15 residues. Germline CDR1 is SGHVS and CDR2 is FQNEAQ. V was trimmed by 2 bases and J by 0 bases, leaving 8 bases between them. The CDR3 sequence is CASSLSPYSNQPQHF. CDR3 nucleotide sequence: TGTGCCAGCAGCTTATCTCCTTATAGCAATCAGCCCCAGCATTTT. Together with reference TRBV7-8 and TRBJ1-5, the CDR3 gives the full variable domain: GAGVSQSPRYKVAKRGQDVALRCDPISGHVSLFWYQQALGQGPEFLTYFQNEAQLDKSGLPSDRFFAERPEGSVSTLKIQRTQQEDSAVYLCASSLSPYSNQPQHFGDGTRLSIL.

This clonotype has just a few counts. A read error may produce the germline difference seen at one junction end. The rearrangement joins TRBV6-1 to TRBJ1-2; maybe TRBD1 (6 bases). The CDR3 runs to 14 residues. The germline V gene encodes CDR1 MNHNS and CDR2 SASEGT. For the CDR3, the DNA is TGTGCCGGCAGCGGGGAGGGGGTGATCTATGGCTACACCTTC. Translated: CAGSGEGVIYGYTF.

V is TRBV12-3 or TRBV12-4 and J is TRBJ1-6; no reliable D call. This CDR3 contains 15 residues. Trimming removed 2 bases from V and 7 bases from J, with 12 bases in between. The CDR3 here is CASSLFSVGNSPLHF. The CDR3 DNA is TGTGCCAGCAGTTTATTTTCGGTCGGGAATTCACCCCTCCACTTT.

V is TRBV18 and J is TRBJ2-5; D possibly uses TRBD1 or TRBD2 (5 bases each). V was cut by 2 bases and J by 5 bases, with 12 bases left in between. Germline V lookup: CDR1 KGHSH, CDR2 LQKENI. This CDR3 has 14 residues. The CDR3 bases are TGTGCCAGCTCACCAGGGTCGGGGCGCGAGACCCAGTACTTC. The encoded protein is CASSPGSGRETQYF.

By its share, this clonotype is large. The chain links TRBV27 to TRBJ2-7; 8 positions agree with TRBD2. The CDR3 consists of 17 residues. Trimming cost V 5 bases and J 3 bases; bases outside gene matches: 15. Germline assignment: CDR1 MNHEY and CDR2 SMNVEV (reference sequence). Here the CDR3 DNA reads TGTGCCAGCAGTCCCATATCCCGCCCCCGGGGGGGCTACGAGCAGTACTTC. Its protein product is CASSPISRPRGGYEQYF.

The rearrangement joins TRBV4-1 to TRBJ1-1, with D possibly TRBD1 on 5 matching bases. Per germline, CDR1 MGHRA and CDR2 YSYEKL. CDR3 size: 15 residues. V was trimmed by 1 base and J by 6 bases, leaving 15 bases between them. DNA for the CDR3: TGCGCCAGCAGCCAAGGACAGATTACTTTATCTGAAGCTTTCTTT. Its protein is CASSQGQITLSEAFF.

The V gene is TRBV7-8, the J gene TRBJ1-5; TRBD1 agrees at 7 bases. The germline V gene has CDR1 SGHVS and CDR2 FQNEAQ. V gave up 1 base and J gave up 5 bases; unmatched junction bases: 8. This CDR3 spans 16 amino acids. The chain's CDR3 is CASSLGGQMLDQPQHF. Here the CDR3 DNA reads TGTGCCAGCAGCTTAGGGGGACAGATGCTGGATCAGCCCCAGCATTTT.

The chain carries TRBV4-1 and TRBJ2-5; 11 nucleotides agree with TRBD2. The CDR3 totals 17 residues. CDR1 and CDR2 from the germline V gene are MGHRA and YSYEKL. Losses at the gene ends were 4 bases for V and 1 base for J; bases not matched to a gene: 8. The CDR3: CASSPGSSGGLQETQYF. CDR3 sequence (DNA): TGCGCCAGCAGCCCGGGGTCTAGCGGGGGGCTCCAAGAGACCCAGTACTTC.